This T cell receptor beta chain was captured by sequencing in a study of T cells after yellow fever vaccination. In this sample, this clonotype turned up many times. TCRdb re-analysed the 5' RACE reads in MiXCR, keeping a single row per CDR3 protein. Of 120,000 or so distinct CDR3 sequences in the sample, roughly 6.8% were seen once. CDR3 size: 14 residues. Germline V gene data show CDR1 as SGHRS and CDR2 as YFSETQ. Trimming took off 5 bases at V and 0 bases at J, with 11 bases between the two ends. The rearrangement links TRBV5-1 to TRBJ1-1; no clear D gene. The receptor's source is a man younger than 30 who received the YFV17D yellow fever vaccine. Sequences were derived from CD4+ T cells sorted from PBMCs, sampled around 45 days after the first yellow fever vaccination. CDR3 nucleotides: TGCGCCAGCAGGGCGATAGAGATGAACACTGAAGCTTTCTTT. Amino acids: CASRAIEMNTEAFF.